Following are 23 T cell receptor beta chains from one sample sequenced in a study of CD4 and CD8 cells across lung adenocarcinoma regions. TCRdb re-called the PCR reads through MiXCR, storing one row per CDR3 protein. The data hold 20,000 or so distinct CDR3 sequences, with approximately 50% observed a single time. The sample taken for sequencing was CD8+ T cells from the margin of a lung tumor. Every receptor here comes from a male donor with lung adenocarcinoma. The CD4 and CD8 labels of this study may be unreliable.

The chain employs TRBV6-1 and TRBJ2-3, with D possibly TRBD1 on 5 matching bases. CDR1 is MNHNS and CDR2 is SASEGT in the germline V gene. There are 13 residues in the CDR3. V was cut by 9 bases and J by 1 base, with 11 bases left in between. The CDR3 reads CARGLCGTDTQYF. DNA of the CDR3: TGTGCCAGGGGGCTGTGTGGCACAGATACGCAGTATTTT.

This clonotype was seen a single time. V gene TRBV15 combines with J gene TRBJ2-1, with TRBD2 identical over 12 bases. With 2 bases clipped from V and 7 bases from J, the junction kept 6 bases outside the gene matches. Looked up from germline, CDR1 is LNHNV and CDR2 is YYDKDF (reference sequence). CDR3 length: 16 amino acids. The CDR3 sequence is CATSRSGLAGNNEQFF. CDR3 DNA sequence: TGTGCCACCAGCAGAAGTGGACTAGCGGGAAATAATGAGCAGTTCTTC.

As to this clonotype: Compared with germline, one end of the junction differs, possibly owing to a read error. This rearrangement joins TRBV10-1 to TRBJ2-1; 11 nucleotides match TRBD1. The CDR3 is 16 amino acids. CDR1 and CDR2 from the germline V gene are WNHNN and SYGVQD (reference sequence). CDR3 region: CVSSDLGTGGWNEQFF. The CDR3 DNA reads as TGCGTCAGCAGTGACCTCGGGACAGGGGGTTGGAATGAGCAGTTCTTC.

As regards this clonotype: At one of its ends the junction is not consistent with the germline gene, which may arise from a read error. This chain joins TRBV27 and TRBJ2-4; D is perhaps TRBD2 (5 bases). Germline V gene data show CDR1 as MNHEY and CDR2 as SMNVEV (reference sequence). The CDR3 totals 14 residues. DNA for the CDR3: TGTGCCGGCAGCGGACTCCAGAGCACCGACACCCAGTACTTC. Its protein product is CAGSGLQSTDTQYF.

As DNA, the CDR3 is TGTGCCAGCAGTGAAGACACGGGAGGGGCGACAGATACGCAGTATTTT. Its translation: CASSEDTGGATDTQYF. The V gene is TRBV6-1, the J gene TRBJ2-3, with 8 bases lining up with TRBD2. Germline V gives CDR1 MNHNS, CDR2 SASEGT. The junction had 6 bases not matched to a gene; V was cut back by 1 base and J by 3 bases. This CDR3 has 16 amino acids.

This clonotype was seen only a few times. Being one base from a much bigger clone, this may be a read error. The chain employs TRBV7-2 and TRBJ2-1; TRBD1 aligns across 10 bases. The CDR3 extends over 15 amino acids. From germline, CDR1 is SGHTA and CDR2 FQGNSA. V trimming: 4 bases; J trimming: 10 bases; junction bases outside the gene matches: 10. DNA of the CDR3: TGTGCCAGCAGCTCGGGACAGGGGAATCTAGTCGAGCAGTTCTTC. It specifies CASSSGQGNLVEQFF.

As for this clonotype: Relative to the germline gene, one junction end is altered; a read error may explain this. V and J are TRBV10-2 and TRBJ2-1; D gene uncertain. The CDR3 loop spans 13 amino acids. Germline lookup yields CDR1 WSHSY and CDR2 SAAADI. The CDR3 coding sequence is TGCGCCAGCAAGGTTGTGGGCATAGATGCGCAGTATTTC. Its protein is CASKVVGIDAQYF.

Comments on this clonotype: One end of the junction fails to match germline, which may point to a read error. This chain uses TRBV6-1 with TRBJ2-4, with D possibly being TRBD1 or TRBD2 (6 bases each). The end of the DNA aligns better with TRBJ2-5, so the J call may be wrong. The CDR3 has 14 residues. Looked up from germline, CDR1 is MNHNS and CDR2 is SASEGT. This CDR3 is CASNGGGQQETQYF. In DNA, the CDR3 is TGTGCGAGCAACGGGGGCGGTCAGCAAGAGACCCAGTACTTC.

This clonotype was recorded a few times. CDR3 DNA: TGTGCCAGCAGTTTCGGACAGACGAACACTGAAGCTTTCTTT. Its protein is CASSFGQTNTEAFF. The chain links TRBV6-5 to TRBJ1-1; perhaps TRBD1 as D (6 bases). V lost 4 bases to trimming and J lost 1 base, with 10 bases between them. Germline V gene lookup returns CDR1 MNHEY and CDR2 SVGAGI. This CDR3 comprises 14 residues.

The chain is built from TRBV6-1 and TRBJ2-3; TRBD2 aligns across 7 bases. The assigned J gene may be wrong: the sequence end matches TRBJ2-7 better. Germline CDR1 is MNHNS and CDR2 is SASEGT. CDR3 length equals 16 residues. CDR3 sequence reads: CASGEAGGGDQETQYF. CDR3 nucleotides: TGTGCCAGCGGGGAAGCCGGGGGAGGGGACCAGGAGACGCAGTACTTC.

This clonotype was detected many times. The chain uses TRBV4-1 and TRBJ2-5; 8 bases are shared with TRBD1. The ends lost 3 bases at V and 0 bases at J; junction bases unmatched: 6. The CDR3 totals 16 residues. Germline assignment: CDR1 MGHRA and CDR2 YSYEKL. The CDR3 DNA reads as TGCGCCAGCAGCCAGACAGGGGCTTCGTACCAAGAGACCCAGTACTTC. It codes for CASSQTGASYQETQYF.

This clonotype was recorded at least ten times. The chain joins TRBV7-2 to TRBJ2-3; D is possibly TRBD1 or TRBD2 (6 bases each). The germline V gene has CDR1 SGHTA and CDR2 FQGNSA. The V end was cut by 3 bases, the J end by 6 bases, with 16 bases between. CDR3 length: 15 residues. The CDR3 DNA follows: TGTGCCAGCAGCTTGGGGGGATCAAGGGGGGATACGCAGTATTTT. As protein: CASSLGGSRGDTQYF.

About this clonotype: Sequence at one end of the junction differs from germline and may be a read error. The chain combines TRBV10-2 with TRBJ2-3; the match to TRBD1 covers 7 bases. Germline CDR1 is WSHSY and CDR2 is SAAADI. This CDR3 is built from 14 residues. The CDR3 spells CGSRGLGPKNTQYF. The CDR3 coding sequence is TGCGGCAGCAGGGGGTTGGGACCTAAAAATACTCAGTATTTC.

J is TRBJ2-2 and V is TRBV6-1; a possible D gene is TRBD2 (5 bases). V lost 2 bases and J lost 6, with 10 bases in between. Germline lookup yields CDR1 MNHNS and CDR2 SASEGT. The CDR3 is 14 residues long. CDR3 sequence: CASSEISGAGELFF. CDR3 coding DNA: TGTGCCAGCAGTGAAATTTCCGGGGCCGGGGAGCTGTTTTTT.

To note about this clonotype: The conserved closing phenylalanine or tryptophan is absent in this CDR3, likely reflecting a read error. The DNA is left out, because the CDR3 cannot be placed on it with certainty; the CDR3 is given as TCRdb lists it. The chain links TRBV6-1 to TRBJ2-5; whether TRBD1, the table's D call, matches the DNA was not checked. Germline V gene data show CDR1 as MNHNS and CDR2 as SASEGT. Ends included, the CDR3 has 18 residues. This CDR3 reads CASGGGQGGGLGGETWLS.

As DNA, the CDR3 is TGTGCCGGGGGTGAGGGGACACGTGACCAAGATACGCAGTACTTC. Encoded protein: CAGGEGTRDQDTQYF. The V gene is TRBV27, the J gene TRBJ2-3, with D perhaps TRBD1 (6 bases). The J call is doubtful: the DNA matches TRBJ2-7 better. The germline CDR1 and CDR2 sequences are MNHEY and SMNVEV (reference sequence). This CDR3 is built from 15 residues.

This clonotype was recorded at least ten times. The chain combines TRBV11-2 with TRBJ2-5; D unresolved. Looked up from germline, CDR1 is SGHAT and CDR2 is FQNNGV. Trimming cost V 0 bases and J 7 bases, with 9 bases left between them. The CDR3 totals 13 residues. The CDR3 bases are TGTGCCAGCAGCTTAGAACCCAGTGGGACCCAGTACTTC. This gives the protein CASSLEPSGTQYF. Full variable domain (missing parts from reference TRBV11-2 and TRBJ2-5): EAGVAQSPRYKIIEKRQSVAFWCNPISGHATLYWYQQILGQGPKLLIQFQNNGVVDDSQLPKDRFSAERLKGVDSTLKIQPAKLEDSAVYLCASSLEPSGTQYFGPGTRLLVL.

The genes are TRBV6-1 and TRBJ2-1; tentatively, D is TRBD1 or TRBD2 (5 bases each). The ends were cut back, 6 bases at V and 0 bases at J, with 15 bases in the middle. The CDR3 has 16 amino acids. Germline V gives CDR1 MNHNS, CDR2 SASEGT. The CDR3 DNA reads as TGTGCCAGCAGGGGAGAGGGGCAGCCCTCCTACAATGAGCAGTTCTTC. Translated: CASRGEGQPSYNEQFF.

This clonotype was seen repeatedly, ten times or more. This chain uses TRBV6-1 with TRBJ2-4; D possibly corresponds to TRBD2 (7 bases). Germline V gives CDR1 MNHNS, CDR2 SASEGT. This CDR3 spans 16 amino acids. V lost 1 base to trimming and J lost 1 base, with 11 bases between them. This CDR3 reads CASSEEGGGAKNIQYF. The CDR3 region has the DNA TGTGCCAGCAGTGAAGAAGGGGGGGGGGCCAAAAACATTCAGTACTTC.

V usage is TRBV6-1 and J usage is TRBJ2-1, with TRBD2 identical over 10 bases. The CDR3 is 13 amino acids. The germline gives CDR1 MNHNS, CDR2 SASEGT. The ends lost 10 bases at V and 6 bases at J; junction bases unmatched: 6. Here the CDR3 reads CATLAGWGNEQFF. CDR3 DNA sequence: TGTGCCACACTAGCGGGATGGGGCAATGAGCAGTTCTTC.

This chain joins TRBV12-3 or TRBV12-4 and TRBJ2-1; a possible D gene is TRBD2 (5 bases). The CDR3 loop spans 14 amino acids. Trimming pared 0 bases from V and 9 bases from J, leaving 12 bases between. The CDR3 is CASSLAGVVVEQFF. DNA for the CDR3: TGTGCCAGCAGTTTAGCGGGAGTGGTCGTTGAGCAGTTCTTC.

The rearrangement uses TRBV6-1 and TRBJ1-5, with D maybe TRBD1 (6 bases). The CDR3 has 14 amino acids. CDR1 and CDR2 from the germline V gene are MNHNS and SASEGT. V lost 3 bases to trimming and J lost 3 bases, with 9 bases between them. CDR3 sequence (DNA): TGTGCCAGCAGTGATGGGGGGGCCAATCAGCCCCAGCATTTT. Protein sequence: CASSDGGANQPQHF.

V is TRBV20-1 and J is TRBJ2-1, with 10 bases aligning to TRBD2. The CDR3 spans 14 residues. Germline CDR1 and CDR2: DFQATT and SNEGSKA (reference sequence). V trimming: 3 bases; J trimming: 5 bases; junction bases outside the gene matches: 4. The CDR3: CSASTGTSDNEQFF. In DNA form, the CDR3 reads TGCAGTGCTAGTACCGGGACTAGCGACAATGAGCAGTTCTTC.